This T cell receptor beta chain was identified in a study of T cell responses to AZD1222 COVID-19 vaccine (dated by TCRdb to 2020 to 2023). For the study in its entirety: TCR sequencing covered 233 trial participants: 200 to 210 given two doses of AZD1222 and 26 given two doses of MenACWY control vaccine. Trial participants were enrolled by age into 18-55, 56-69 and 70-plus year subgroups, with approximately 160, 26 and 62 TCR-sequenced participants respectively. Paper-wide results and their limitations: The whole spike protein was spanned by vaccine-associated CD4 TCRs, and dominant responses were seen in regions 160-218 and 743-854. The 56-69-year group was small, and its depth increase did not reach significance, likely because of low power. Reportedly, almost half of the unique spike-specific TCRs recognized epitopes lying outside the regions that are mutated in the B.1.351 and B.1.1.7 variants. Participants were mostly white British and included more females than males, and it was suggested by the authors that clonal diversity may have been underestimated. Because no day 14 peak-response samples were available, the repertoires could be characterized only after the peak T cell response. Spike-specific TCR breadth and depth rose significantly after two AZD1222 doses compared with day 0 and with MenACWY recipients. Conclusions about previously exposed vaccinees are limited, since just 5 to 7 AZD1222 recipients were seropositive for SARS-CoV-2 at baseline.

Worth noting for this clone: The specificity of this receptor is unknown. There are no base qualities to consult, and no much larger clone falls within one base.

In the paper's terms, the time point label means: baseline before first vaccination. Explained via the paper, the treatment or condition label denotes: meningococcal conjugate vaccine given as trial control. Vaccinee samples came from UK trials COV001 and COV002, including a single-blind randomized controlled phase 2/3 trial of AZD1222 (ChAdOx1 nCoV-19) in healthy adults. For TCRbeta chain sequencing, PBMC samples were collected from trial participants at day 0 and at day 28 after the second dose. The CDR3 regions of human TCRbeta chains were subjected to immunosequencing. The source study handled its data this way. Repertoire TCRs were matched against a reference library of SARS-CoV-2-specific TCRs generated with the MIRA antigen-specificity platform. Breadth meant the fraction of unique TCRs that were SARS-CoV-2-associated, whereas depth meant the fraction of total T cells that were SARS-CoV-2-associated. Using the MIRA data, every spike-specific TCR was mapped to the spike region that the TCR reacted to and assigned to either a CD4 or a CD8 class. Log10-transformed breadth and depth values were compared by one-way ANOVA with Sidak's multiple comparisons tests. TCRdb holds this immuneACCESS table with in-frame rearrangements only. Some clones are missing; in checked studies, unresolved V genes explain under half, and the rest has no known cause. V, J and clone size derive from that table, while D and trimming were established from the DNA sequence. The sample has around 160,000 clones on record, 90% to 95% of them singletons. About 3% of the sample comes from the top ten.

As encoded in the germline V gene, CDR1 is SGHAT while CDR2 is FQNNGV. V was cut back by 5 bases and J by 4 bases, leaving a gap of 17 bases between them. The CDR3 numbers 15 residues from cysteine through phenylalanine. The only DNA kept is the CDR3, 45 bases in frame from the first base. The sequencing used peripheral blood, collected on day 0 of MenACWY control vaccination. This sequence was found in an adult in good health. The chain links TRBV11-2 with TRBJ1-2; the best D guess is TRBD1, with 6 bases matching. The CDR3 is CASSVSGVGTYGYTF. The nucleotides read TGTGCCAGCAGCGTGTCAGGGGTGGGGACCTATGGCTACACCTTC.